The 5 T cell receptor beta chains given below trace back to one sample, sequenced in a study of shared clonotypes between healthy human individuals. Generated by immunoSEQ multiplex PCR, the TCRdb table keeps only in-frame clones and is missing some. The sample contains under 2,500,000 clones, under 97% of which appear only once. The sequencing sample was made of naive CD4+ T cells sorted from blood. Regarding subset: CD45RA+ positively selected. These receptors were collected from a man younger than 35 in good health.

The chain carries TRBV11-3 and TRBJ2-5; weak D call: TRBD2 (6 bases). Germline V lookup: CDR1 SGHNT, CDR2 YENEEA. The CDR3 runs 15 residues. With 7 bases removed from V and 1 base from J, the gap between germline ends came to 16 bases. DNA of the CDR3: TGTGCCAGCACCCCGGGAGTGGGAACCCAAGAGACCCAGTACTTC. Protein: CASTPGVGTQETQYF.

The chain carries TRBV5-1 and TRBJ1-1; the D is unclear. Germline assignment: CDR1 SGHRS and CDR2 YFSETQ. The CDR3 loop spans 14 amino acids. V was cut by 1 base and J by 1 base, with 8 bases left in between. The CDR3, as DNA: TGCGCCAGCAGCTTGAACAGCGGGAACACTGAAGCTTTCTTT. Translated: CASSLNSGNTEAFF.

This chain joins TRBV6-5 and TRBJ2-2, with D possibly being TRBD1 (6 bases). This CDR3 has 14 amino acids. CDR1 and CDR2 from the germline V gene are MNHEY and SVGAGI. V dropped 2 bases and J dropped 6 bases, with 10 bases sitting between them. CDR3 in DNA: TGTGCCAGCAGTTACCCAGGGGTGCCCGGGGAGCTGTTTTTT. Amino acid sequence: CASSYPGVPGELFF.

Concerning this clone: Different DNA sequences within this sample yield the same CDR3. The chain employs TRBV6-5 and TRBJ1-1; tentatively, D is TRBD1 (5 bases). Trimming stripped 2 bases from V and 0 bases from J, with 7 bases between. The CDR3 spans 14 residues. The germline V gene encodes CDR1 MNHEY and CDR2 SVGAGI. CDR3 bases: TGTGCCAGCAGTTACAGGGGAATGAACACTGAAGCTTTCTTT. It codes for CASSYRGMNTEAFF.

The chain carries TRBV5-6 and TRBJ2-1, with 8 bases identical to TRBD2. The CDR3 is 15 amino acids. CDR1 and CDR2 from the germline V gene are SGHDT and YYEEEE. Trimming removed 4 bases from V and 5 bases from J; junction bases left unmatched: 8. The CDR3 here is CASSLAGGRHNEQFF. The DNA for the CDR3 is TGTGCCAGCAGCCTGGCGGGAGGTCGACACAATGAGCAGTTCTTC.